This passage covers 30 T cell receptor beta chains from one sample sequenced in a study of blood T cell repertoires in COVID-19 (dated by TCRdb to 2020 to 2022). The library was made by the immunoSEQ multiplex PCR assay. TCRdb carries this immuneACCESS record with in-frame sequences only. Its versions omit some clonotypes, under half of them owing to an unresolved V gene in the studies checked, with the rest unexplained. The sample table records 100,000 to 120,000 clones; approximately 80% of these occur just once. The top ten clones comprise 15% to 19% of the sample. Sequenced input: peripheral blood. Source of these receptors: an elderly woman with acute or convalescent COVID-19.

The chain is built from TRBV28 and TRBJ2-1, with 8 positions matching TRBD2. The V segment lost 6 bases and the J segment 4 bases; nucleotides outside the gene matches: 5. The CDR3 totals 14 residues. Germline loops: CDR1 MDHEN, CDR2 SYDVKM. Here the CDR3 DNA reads TGTGCCAGCAGCCGGGAGGGCGGTTACAATGAGCAGTTCTTC. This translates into CASSREGGYNEQFF.

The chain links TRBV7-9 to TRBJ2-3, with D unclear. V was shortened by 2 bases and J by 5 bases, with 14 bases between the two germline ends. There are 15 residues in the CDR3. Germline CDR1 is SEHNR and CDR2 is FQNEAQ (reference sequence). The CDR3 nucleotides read TGTGCCAGCAGCTTACCCCGAACCGGTGAAGATACGCAGTATTTT. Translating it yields CASSLPRTGEDTQYF. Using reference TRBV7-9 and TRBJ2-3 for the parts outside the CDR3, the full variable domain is DTGVSQNPRHKITKRGQNVTFRCDPISEHNRLYWYRQTLGQGPEFLTYFQNEAQLEKSRLLSDRFSAERPKGSFSTLEIQRTEQGDSAMYLCASSLPRTGEDTQYFGPGTRLTVL.

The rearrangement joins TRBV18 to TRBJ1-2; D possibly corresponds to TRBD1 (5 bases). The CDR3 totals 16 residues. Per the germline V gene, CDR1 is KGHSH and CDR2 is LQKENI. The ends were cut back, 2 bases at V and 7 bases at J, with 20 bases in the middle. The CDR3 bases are TGTGCCAGCTCACCAACCCCAAAGGGGTCAGACCTTGGCTACACCTTC. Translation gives CASSPTPKGSDLGYTF.

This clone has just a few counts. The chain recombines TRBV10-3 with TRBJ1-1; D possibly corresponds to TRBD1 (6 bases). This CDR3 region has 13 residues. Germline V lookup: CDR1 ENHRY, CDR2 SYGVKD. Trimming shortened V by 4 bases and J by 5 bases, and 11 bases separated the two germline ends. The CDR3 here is CAISGGRGTEAFF. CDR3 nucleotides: TGTGCCATCAGTGGAGGCAGGGGAACTGAAGCTTTCTTT.

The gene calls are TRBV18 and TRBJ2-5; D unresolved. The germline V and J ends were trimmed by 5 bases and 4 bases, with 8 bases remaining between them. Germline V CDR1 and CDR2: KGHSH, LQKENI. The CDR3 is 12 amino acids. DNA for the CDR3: TGTGCCAGCTCAGATCAGCGAGAGACCCAGTACTTC. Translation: CASSDQRETQYF.

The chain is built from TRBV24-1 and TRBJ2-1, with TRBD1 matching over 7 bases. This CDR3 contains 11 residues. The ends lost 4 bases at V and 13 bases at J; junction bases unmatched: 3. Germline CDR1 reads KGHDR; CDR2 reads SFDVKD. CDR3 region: CATSDRDSQFF. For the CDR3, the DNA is TGTGCCACCAGTGACCGGGACAGCCAGTTCTTC.

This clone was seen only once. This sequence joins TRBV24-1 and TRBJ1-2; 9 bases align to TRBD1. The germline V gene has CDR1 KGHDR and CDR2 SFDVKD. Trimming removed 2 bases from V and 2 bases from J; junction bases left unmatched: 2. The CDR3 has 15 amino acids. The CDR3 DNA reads TGTGCCACCAGTGATTCCGGGACAGGGAACTATGGCTACACCTTC. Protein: CATSDSGTGNYGYTF.

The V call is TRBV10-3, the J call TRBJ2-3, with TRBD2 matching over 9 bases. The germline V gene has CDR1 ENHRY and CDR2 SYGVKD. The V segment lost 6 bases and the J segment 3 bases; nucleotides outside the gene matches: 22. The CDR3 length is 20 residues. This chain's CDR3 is CAIRGISGSLGYEGTDTQYF. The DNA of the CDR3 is TGTGCCATCAGAGGAATTAGCGGGAGCTTGGGGTATGAGGGAACAGATACGCAGTATTTT.

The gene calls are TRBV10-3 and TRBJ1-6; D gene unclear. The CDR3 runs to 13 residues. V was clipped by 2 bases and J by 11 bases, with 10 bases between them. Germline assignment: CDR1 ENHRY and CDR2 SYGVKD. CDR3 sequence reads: CAISEDGRAPLHF. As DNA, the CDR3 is TGTGCCATCAGTGAGGATGGGAGGGCACCCCTCCACTTT.

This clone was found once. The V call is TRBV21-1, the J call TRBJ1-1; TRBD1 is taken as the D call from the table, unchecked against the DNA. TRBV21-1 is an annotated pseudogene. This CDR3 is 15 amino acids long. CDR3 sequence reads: CASSSLQGAETEAFF. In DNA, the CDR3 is TGTGCCAGCAGCAGTCTCCAGGGGGCGGAGACTGAAGCTTTCTTT.

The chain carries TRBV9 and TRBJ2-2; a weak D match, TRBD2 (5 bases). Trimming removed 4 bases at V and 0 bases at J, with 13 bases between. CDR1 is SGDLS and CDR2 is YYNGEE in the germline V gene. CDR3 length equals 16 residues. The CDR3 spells CASSPFGRSNTGELFF. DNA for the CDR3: TGTGCCAGCAGCCCCTTTGGGAGATCGAACACCGGGGAGCTGTTTTTT.

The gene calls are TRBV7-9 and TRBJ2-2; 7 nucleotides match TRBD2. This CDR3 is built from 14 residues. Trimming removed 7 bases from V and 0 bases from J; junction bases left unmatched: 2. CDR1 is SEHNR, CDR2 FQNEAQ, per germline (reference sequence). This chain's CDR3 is CASKSGANTGELFF. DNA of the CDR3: TGTGCCAGCAAGAGCGGGGCGAACACCGGGGAGCTGTTTTTT.

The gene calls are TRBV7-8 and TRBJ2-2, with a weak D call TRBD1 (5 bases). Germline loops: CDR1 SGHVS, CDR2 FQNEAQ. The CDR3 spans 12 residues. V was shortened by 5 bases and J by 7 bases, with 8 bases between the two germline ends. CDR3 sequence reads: CASSPQGGELFF. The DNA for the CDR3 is TGTGCCAGCAGCCCGCAGGGCGGGGAGCTGTTTTTT. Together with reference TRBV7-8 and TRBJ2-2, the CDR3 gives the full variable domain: GAGVSQSPRYKVAKRGQDVALRCDPISGHVSLFWYQQALGQGPEFLTYFQNEAQLDKSGLPSDRFFAERPEGSVSTLKIQRTQQEDSAVYLCASSPQGGELFFGEGSRLTVL.

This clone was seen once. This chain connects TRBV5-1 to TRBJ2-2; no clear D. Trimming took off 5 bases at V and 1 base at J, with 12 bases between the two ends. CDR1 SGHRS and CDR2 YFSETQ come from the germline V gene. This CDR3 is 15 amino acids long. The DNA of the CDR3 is TGCGCCAGCAGTTCCACCCCAGGGAACACCGGGGAGCTGTTTTTT. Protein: CASSSTPGNTGELFF.

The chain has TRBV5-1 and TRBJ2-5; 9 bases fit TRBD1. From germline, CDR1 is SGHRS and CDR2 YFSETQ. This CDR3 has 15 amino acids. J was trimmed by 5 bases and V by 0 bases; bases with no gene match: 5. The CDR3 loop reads CASSLEQGALETQYF. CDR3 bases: TGCGCCAGCAGCTTGGAACAGGGGGCCTTGGAGACCCAGTACTTC. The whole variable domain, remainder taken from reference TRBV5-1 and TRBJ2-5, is KAGVTQTPRYLIKTRGQQVTLSCSPISGHRSVSWYQQTPGQGLQFLFEYFSETQRNKGNFPGRFSGRQFSNSRSEMNVSTLELGDSALYLCASSLEQGALETQYFGPGTRLLVL.

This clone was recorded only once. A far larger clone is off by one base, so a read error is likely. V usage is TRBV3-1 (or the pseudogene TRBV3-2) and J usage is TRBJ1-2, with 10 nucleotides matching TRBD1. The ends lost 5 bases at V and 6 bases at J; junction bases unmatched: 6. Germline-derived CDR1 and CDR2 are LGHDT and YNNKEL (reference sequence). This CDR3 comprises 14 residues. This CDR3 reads CASSLRTGGNGYTF. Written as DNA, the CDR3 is TGTGCCAGCAGCTTAAGGACAGGGGGGAATGGCTACACCTTC.

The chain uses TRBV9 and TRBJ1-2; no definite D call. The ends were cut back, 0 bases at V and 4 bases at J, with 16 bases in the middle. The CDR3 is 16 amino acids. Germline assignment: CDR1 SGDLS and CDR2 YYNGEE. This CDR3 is CASSVDREAIIYGYTF. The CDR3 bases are TGTGCCAGCAGCGTAGATAGGGAGGCCATAATCTATGGCTACACCTTC.

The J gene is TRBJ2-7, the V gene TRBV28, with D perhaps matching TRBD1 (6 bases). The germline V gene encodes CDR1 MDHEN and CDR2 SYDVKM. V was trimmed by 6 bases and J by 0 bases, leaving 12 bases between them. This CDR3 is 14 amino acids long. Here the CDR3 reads CASRRQEYSYEQYF. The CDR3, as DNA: TGTGCCAGCAGACGACAGGAGTACTCCTACGAGCAGTACTTC.

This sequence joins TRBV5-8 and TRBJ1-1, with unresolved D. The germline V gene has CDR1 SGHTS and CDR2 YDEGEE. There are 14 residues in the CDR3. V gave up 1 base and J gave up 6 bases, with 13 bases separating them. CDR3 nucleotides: TGTGCCAGCAGCTTGTTCCGAGGAAGGTCTGAAGCTTTCTTT. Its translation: CASSLFRGRSEAFF.

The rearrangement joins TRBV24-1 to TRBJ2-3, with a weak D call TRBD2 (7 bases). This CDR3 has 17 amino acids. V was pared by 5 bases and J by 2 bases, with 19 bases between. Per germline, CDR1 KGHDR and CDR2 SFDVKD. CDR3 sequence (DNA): TGTGCCACCAGTGTCCCTCTCGGGGGGCCTAACACAGATACGCAGTATTTT. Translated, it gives CATSVPLGGPNTDTQYF.

The CDR3 DNA reads TGTGCCAGTAGTAAATTGCCAGCGGGAGGGGAGACCCAGTACTTC. Protein product: CASSKLPAGGETQYF. The chain links TRBV19 to TRBJ2-5; 10 bases match TRBD2. This CDR3 region has 15 residues. V lost 4 bases to trimming and J lost 5 bases; unmatched junction nucleotides: 7. CDR1 is LNHDA and CDR2 is SQIVND in the germline V gene (reference sequence).

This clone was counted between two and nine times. As DNA, the CDR3 is TGCGCCAGCAGCCAAACCGGGACAGGGCCCATATTTAGCACAGATACGCAGTATTTT. It specifies CASSQTGTGPIFSTDTQYF. The chain uses TRBV4-3 and TRBJ2-3; 9 nucleotides agree with TRBD1. J gave up 0 bases and V 2 bases, and 12 bases lay outside the gene matches. The CDR3 spans 19 residues. Germline CDR1 reads LGHNA; CDR2 reads YSLEER.

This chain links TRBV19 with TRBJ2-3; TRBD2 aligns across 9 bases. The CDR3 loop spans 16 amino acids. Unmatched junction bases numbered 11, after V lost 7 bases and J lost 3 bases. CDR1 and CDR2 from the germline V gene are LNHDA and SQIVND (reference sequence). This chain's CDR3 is CASNPRGREGTDTQYF. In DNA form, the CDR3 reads TGTGCCAGTAACCCTAGGGGGCGGGAGGGGACAGATACGCAGTATTTT.

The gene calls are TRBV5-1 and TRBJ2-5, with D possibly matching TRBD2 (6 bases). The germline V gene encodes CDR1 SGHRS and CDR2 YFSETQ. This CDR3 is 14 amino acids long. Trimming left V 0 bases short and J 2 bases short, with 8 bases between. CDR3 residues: CASSLGLGQETQYF. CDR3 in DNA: TGCGCCAGCAGCTTGGGACTAGGGCAAGAGACCCAGTACTTC.

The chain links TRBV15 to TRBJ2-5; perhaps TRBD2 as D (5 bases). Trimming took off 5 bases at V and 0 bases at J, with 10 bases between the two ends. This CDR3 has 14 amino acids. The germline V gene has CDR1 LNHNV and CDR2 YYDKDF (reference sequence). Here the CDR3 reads CATSGREDQETQYF. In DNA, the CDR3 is TGTGCCACCAGCGGGAGAGAGGACCAAGAGACCCAGTACTTC.

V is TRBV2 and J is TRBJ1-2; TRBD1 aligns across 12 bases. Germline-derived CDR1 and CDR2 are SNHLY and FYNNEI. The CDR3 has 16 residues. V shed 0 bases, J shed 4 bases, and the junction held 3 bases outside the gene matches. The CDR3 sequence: CASSEAGTGGGYGYTF. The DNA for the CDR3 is TGTGCCAGCAGTGAAGCTGGGACAGGGGGCGGCTATGGCTACACCTTC.

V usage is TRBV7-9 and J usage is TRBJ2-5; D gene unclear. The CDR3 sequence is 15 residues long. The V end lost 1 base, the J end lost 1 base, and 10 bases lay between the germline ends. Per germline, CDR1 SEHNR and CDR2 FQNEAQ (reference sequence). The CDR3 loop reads CASSLGRQVQETQYF. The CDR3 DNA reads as TGTGCCAGCAGCTTAGGGCGCCAGGTCCAAGAGACCCAGTACTTC.

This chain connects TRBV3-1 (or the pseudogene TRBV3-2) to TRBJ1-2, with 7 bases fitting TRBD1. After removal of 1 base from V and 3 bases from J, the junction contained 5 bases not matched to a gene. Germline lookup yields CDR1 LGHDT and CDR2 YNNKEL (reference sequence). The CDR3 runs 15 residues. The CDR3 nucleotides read TGTGCCAGCAGCCAAGGTTCCCAGGGGGACTATGGCTACACCTTC. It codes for CASSQGSQGDYGYTF.

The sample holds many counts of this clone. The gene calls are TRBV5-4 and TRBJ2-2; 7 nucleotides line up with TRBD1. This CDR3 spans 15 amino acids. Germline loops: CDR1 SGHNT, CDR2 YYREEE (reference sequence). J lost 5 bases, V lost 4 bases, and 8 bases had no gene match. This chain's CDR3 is CASSTWATGTGELFF. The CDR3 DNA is TGTGCCAGCAGCACTTGGGCGACAGGGACCGGGGAGCTGTTTTTT. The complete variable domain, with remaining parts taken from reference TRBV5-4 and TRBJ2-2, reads ETGVTQSPTHLIKTRGQQVTLRCSSQSGHNTVSWYQQALGQGPQFIFQYYREEENGRGNFPPRFSGLQFPNYSSELNVNALELDDSALYLCASSTWATGTGELFFGEGSRLTVL.

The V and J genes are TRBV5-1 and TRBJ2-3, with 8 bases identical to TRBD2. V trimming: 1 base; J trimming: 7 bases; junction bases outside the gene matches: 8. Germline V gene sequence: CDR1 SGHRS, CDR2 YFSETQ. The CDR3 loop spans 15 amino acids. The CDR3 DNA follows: TGCGCCAGCAGCTTGTGGGGGACTAGTGCCCATACGCAGTATTTT. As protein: CASSLWGTSAHTQYF.